This T cell receptor (beta chain) was retrieved from a study of blood T cell repertoires in COVID-19. This table comes from immunoSEQ multiplex PCR, and its TCRdb copy is limited to in-frame clones, with some not included. Counted here are 350,000 or so clones, roughly 90% occurring once; the ten biggest clones make up around a sixth. Assignments of participants to cohorts depended upon their own reported clinical history. This CDR3 comprises 16 residues. Sequencing was done on a sample of PBMCs or T cells enriched from blood (not recorded which). This chain joins TRBV21-1 and TRBJ2-2; the tabulated D call, TRBD2, remains unverified against the DNA. TRBV21-1 is flagged as a pseudogene. This TCR derives from a woman aged 30 to 39 who had recovered from COVID-19. CDR3 nucleotides: TGTGCCAGCAGCAAAGTTCGGGGGGGTACAACCGGGGAGCTGTTTTTT. Its translation is CASSKVRGGTTGELFF.